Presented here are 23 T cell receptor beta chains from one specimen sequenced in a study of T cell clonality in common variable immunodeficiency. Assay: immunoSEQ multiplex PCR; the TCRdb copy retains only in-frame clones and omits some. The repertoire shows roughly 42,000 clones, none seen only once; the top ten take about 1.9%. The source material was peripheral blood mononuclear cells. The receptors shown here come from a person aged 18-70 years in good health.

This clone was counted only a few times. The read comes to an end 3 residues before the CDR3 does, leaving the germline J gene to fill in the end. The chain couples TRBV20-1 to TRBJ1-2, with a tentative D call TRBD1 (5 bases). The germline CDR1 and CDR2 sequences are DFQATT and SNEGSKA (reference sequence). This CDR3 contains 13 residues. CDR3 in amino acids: CSALGTSGYDYTF. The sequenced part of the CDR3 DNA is TGCAGTGCTCTGGGGACTAGTGGCTACGAC.

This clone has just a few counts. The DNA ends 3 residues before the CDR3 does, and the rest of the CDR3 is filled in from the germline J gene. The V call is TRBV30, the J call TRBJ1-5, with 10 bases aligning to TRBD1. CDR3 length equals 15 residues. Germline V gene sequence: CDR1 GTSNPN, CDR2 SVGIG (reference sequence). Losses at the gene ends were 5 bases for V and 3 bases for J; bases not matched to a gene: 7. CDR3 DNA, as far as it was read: TGTGCCTGGCAATTAGACAGGGGGCTCAATCAGCCC. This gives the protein CAWQLDRGLNQP. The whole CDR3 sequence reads CAWQLDRGLNQPQHF. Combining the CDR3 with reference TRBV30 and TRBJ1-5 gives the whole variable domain SQTIHQWPATLVQPVGSPLSLECTVEGTSNPNLYWYRQAAGRGLQLLFYSVGIGQISSEVPQNLSASRPQDRQFILSSKKLLLSDSGFYLCAWQLDRGLNQPQHFGDGTRLSIL.

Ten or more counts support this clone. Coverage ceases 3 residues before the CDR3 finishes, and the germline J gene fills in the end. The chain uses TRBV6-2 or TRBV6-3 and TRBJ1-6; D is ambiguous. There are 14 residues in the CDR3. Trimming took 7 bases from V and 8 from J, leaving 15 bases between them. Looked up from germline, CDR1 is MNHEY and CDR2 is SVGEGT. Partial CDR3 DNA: TGTGCCAGCAATGGACTTGGGAATGATTCACCC. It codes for CASNGLGNDSP. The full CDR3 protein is CASNGLGNDSPLHF.

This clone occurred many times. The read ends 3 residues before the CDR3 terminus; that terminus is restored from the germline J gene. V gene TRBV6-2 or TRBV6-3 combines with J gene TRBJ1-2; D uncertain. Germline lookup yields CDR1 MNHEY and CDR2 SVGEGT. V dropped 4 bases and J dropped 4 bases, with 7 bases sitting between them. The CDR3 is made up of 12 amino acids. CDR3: CASSSSIYGYTF. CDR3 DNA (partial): TGTGCCAGCAGTTCCTCTATCTATGGC.

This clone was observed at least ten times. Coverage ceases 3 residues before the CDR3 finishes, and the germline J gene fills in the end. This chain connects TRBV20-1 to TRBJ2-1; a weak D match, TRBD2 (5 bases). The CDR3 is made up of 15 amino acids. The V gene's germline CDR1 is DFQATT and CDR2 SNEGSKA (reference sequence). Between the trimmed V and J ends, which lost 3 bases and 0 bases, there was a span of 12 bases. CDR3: CSASMRAGSYNEQFF. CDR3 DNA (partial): TGCAGTGCTAGTATGCGGGCCGGCTCCTACAATGAG.

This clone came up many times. The CDR3 bases that were read are TGCGCCAGCAGCTTGTCAGCGGGAGGGCCAAATGAG. As protein: CASSLSAGGPNE. The CDR3 in full is CASSLSAGGPNEQFF. The chain combines TRBV5-1 with TRBJ2-1; 10 nucleotides line up with TRBD2. The read ends 3 residues before the CDR3 terminus; that terminus is restored from the germline J gene. The CDR3 sequence is 15 residues long. J was trimmed by 7 bases and V by 1 base; bases with no gene match: 5. Germline loops: CDR1 SGHRS, CDR2 YFSETQ.

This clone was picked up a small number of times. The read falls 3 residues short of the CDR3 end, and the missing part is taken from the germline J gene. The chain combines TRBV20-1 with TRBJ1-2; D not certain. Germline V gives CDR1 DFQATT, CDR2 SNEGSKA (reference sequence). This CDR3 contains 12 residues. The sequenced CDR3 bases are TGCAGTGCTGGAGGGTTAACAGATACC. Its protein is CSAGGLTDT. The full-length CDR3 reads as CSAGGLTDTYTF.

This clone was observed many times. CDR3 region: CASRHTRGAMDIQYF. Partial CDR3 DNA: TGTGCCAGCAGACACACCAGGGGGGCGATGGACATT. The chain joins TRBV11-2 to TRBJ2-4, with D possibly TRBD1 on 7 matching bases. The CDR3 end lies 3 residues beyond the end of the read and is filled in from the germline J gene. V lost 6 bases to trimming and J lost 8 bases, with 20 bases between them. Germline assignment: CDR1 SGHAT and CDR2 FQNNGV. This CDR3 contains 15 residues.

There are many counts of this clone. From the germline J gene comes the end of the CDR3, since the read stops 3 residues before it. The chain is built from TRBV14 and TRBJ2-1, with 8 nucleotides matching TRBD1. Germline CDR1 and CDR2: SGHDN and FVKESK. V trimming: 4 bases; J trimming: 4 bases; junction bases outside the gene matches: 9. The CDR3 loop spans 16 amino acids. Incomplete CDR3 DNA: TGTGCCAGCAGCCCACTGGGGACAGGTGGATACAATGAG. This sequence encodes CASSPLGTGGYNE. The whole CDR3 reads CASSPLGTGGYNEQFF.

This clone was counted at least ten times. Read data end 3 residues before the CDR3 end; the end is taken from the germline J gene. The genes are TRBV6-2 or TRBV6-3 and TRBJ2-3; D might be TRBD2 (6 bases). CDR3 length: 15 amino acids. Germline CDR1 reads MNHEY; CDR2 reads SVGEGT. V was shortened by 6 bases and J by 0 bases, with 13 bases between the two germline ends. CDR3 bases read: TGTGCCAGCAGCCAGACTAGATCTAGCACAGATACG. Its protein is CASSQTRSSTDT. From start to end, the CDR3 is CASSQTRSSTDTQYF.

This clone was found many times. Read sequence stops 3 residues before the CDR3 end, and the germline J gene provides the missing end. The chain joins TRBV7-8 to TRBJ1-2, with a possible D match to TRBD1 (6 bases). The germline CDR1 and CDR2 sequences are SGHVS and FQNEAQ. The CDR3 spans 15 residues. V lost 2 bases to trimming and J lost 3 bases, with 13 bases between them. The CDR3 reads CASSLYRAMDYGYTF. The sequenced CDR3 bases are TGTGCCAGCAGCTTATACAGGGCCATGGACTATGGC.

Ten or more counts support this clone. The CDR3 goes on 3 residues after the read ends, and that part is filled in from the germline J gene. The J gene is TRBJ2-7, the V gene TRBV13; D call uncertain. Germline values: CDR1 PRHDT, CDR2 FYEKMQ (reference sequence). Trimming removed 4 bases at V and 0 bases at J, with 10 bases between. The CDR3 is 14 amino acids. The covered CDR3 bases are TGTGCCAGCAGCTACACCGGGTCCTCCTACGAG. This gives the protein CASSYTGSSYE. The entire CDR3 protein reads CASSYTGSSYEQYF.

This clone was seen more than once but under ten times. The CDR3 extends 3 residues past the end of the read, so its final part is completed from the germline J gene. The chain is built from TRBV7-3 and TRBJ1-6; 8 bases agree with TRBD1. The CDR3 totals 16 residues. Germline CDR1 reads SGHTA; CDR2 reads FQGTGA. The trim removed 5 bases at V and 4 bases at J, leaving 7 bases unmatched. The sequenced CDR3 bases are TGTGCCAGCAGCGCCACAGGGGGGGATTATAATTCACCC. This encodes CASSATGGDYNSP. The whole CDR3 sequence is CASSATGGDYNSPLHF.

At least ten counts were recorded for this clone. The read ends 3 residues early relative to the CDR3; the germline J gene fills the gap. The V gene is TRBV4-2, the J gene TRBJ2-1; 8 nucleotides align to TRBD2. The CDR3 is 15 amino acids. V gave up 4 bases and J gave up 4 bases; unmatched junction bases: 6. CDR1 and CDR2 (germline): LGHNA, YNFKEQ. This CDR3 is CASSRGLAGYNEQFF. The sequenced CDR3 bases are TGTGCCAGCAGCCGAGGACTAGCCGGGTACAATGAG.

CDR3 in amino acids: CASSARDRPSEKLFF. The covered CDR3 bases are TGTGCCAGCAGCGCGCGGGACAGGCCTTCCGAAAAA. The chain is built from TRBV7-6 and TRBJ1-4; 8 positions match TRBD1. The read terminates 3 residues ahead of where the CDR3 ends, so the germline J gene completes it. CDR1 is SGHVS and CDR2 is FNYEAQ in the germline V gene. The CDR3 has 15 residues. The V gene end was trimmed by 5 bases and the J gene end by 8 bases; junction bases not matched to a gene: 10. Complete variable domain (other parts from reference TRBV7-6 and TRBJ1-4): GAGVSQSPRYKVTKRGQDVALRCDPISGHVSLYWYRQALGQGPEFLTYFNYEAQQDKSGLPNDRFSAERPEGSISTLTIQRTEQRDSAMYRCASSARDRPSEKLFFGSGTQLSVL.

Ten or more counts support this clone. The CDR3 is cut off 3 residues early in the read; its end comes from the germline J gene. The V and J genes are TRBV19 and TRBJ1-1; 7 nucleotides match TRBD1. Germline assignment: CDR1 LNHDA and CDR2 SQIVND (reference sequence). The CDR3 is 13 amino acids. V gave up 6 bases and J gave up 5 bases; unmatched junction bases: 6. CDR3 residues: CASSETGRTEAFF. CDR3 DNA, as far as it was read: TGTGCCAGTAGCGAGACAGGGAGGACTGAA.

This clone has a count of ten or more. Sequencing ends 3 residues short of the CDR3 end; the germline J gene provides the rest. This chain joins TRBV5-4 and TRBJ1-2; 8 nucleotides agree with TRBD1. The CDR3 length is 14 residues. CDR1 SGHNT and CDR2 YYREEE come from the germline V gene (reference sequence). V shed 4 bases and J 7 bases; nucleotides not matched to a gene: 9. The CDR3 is CASSRGQAVAGYTF. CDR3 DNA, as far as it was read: TGTGCCAGCAGCCGGGGACAGGCGGTGGCTGGC.

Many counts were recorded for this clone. The CDR3 here is CSARDPTRTANYGYTF. CDR3 DNA (partial): TGCAGTGCTAGAGATCCCACTAGGACGGCTAACTATGGC. The rearrangement links TRBV20-1 to TRBJ1-2; D uncertain. The missing CDR3 end, 3 residues past where the read stops, is filled in from the germline J gene. Trimming pared 0 bases from V and 0 bases from J, leaving 14 bases between. The CDR3 contains 16 residues. The germline V gene encodes CDR1 DFQATT and CDR2 SNEGSKA (reference sequence).

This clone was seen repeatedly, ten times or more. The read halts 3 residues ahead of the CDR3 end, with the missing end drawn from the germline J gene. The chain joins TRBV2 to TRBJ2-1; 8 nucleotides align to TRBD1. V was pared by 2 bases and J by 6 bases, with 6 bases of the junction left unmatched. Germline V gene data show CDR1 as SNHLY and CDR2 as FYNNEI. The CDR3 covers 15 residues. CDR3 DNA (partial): TGTGCCAGCAGTGAAAACTGGGGGACAGGCAATGAG. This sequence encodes CASSENWGTGNE. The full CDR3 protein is CASSENWGTGNEQFF.

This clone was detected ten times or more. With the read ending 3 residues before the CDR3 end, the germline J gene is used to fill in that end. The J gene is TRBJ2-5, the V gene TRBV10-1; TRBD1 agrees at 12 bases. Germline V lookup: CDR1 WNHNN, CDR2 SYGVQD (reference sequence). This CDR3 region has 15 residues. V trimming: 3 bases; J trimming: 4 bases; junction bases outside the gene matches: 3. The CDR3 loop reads CASSEGTGGGETQYF. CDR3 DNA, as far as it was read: TGCGCCAGCAGTGAAGGGACAGGGGGCGGAGAGACC.

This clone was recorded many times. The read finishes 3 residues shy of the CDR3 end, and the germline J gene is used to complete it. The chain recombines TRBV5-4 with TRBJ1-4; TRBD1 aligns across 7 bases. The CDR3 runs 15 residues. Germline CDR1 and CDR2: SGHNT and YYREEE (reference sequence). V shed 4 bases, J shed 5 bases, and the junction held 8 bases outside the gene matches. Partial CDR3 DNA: TGTGCCAGCAGCCCGGGGGTACAGGGGAATGAAAAA. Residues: CASSPGVQGNEK. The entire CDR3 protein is CASSPGVQGNEKLFF.

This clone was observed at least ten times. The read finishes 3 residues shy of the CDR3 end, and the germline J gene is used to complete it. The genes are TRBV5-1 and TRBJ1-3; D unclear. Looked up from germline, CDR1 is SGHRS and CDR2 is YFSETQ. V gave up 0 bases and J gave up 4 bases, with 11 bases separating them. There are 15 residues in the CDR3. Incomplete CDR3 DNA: TGCGCCAGCAGCTTGGTGTCGGCGGCCGGAAACACC. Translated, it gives CASSLVSAAGNT. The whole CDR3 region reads CASSLVSAAGNTIYF.

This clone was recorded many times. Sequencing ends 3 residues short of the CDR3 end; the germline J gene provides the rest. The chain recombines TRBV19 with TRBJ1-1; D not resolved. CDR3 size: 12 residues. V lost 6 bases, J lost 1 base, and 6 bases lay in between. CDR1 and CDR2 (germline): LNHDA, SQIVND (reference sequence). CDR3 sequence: CASRPGNTEAFF. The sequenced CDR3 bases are TGTGCCAGTAGACCAGGGAACACTGAA.